A selection of T cell receptor beta chains follows, all from one sample in a study of vaccination and CD4 T cells after COVID-19. One entry per CDR3 protein, called by TCRdb with MiXCR from the PCR reads. The repertoire holds over 10,000 distinct CDR3 sequences, with roughly two thirds as singletons. What these receptors recognize is not known. Sequencing was performed on CD4+ T cells from blood, cultured in vitro. The receptors derive from a human donor who had recovered from COVID-19. The conserved cysteine and the conserved F or W are not part of the CDR3 here.

J gene	CDR3 length	V gene	CDR3 protein
TRBJ2-2	12	TRBV2	ASRTPSNTGELF
TRBJ1-1	11	TRBV24-1	ATSGGANTEAF
TRBJ2-3	13	TRBV19	ASAGPRTSSDTQY
TRBJ1-6	10	TRBV10-3	AISGTGTPLH
TRBJ2-4	12	TRBV28	ASSLQGAKNIQY
TRBJ1-3	13	TRBV24-1	ATSETGISGNTIY
TRBJ2-7	13	TRBV6-1	ASRQSDRTPSEQY
TRBJ1-1	11	TRBV10-3	AIRQSVNTEAF
TRBJ2-5	9	TRBV15	ATSSRATQY
TRBJ1-2	9	TRBV20-1	TCRGFYGYT
TRBJ2-1	9	TRBV6-2/TRBV6-3	ASSPEWEQF
TRBJ1-1	14	TRBV5-1	ASSLRVQGGNTEAF
TRBJ1-1	11	TRBV19	ASSTTRATEAF
TRBJ1-1	11	TRBV6-2/TRBV6-3	ASSDRVRPLSV
TRBJ1-4	12	TRBV4-1	ASSQFGGNEKLF
TRBJ1-2	15	TRBV27	ASSPTPGQGVIYGYT
TRBJ1-2	11	TRBV20-1	SARRFSSYGYT
TRBJ1-1	11	TRBV7-3	ASSRQGSAEAF
TRBJ1-2	14	TRBV28	ASSFPQGAKGYGYT
TRBJ2-7	12	TRBV20-1	SARGGRATYEQY
TRBJ1-5	11	TRBV6-2/TRBV6-3	ASSYRTNQPQH
TRBJ1-5	12	TRBV19	ASSSTGGSQPQH
TRBJ1-1	9	TRBV20-1	SARPFEEAF
TRBJ1-1	12	TRBV10-3	AISGFRAGSEAF
TRBJ2-7	12	TRBV12-3/TRBV12-4	ASSRSGSLDEQY
TRBJ2-7	13	TRBV7-6	ASSFQTGAFYEQY
TRBJ2-7	11	TRBV7-2	ASSLRGAYEQY
TRBJ1-2	11	TRBV2	ASSSPTGPLST
TRBJ1-1	11	TRBV5-5	ASSLSIETEAF
TRBJ1-2	13	TRBV2	ASSVVERAPYGYT
TRBJ1-5	10	TRBV19	ASTQGRQPQH
TRBJ1-5	11	TRBV19	ASSKGTNQPQH
TRBJ2-5	15	TRBV6-2/TRBV6-3	ASSYSTGGGPQETQY
TRBJ2-7	17	TRBV28	ASSPTSTGSPSGRYEQY
TRBJ2-5	11	TRBV7-2	ASSLRGFGTQY
TRBJ2-7	11	TRBV6-1	ASAGAGPYEQY
TRBJ2-1	13	TRBV7-6	ASSQTSGRDNEQF
TRBJ1-2	11	TRBV7-8	ASSSLAGYGYT
TRBJ2-7	11	TRBV20-1	SAARGISYEQY
TRBJ1-6	10	TRBV6-1	ASSPLGSPLH
TRBJ1-2	10	TRBV12-5	ASGRTGFGYT